A single TCR beta chain is shown here with its context. In the authors' workflow: Estimates of nucleated cell counts were drawn from the amplification of reference gene primers. Profiled with immunoSEQ multiplex PCR; TCRdb holds only in-frame clones, not every one. V, J and clone size are those of that table, while D and trimming were read from the DNA. The table lists 70,000 to 90,000 clones, approximately 86% of them singletons, with 6% to 6.5% in the top ten. This specimen comes from a study of blood T cell repertoires in COVID-19. Overall study: PBMCs, B-cell-depleted T cells, or T cells were the source of the cDNA or gDNA that made up the material.

The germline V gene has CDR1 MNHEY and CDR2 SVGAGI. Trimming took off 0 bases at V and 4 bases at J, with 16 bases between the two ends. CDR3 length: 16 residues. The specimen sequenced was peripheral blood. The receptor's source is a man older than 75 with COVID-19, enrolled during active disease. V usage is TRBV6-5 and J usage is TRBJ2-7; a weak D match, TRBD2 (5 bases). The CDR3 DNA follows: TGTGCCAGCAGTTACTCCTACCCCGGGGTTTCTTACGAGCAGTACTTC. Amino acid sequence: CASSYSYPGVSYEQYF.